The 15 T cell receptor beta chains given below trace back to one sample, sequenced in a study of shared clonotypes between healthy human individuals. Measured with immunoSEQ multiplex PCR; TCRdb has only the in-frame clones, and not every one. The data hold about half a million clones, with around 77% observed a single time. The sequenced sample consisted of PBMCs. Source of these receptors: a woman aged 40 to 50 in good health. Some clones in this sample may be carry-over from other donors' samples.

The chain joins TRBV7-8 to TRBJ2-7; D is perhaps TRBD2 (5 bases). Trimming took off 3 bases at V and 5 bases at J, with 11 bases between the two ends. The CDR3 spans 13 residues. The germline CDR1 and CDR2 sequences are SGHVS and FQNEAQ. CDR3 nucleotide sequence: TGTGCCAGCAGCTTTACTAGATACCACGAGCAGTACTTC. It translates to CASSFTRYHEQYF.

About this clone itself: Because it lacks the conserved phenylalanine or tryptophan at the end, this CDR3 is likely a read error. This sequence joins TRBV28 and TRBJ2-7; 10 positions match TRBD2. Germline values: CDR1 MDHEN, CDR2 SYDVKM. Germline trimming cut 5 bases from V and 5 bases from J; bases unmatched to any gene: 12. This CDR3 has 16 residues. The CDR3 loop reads CASSPSGLAAPHEQYL. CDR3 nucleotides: TGTGCCAGCAGTCCGTCTGGACTAGCGGCCCCCCACGAGCAGTACCTC.

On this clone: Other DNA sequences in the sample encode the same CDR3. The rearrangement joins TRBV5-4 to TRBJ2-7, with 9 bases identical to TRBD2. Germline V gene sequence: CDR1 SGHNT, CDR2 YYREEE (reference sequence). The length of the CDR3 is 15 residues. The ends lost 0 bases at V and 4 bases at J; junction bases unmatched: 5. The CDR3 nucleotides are TGTGCCAGCAGCTTGGGACTAGCGGACTCATACGAGCAGTACTTC. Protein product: CASSLGLADSYEQYF.

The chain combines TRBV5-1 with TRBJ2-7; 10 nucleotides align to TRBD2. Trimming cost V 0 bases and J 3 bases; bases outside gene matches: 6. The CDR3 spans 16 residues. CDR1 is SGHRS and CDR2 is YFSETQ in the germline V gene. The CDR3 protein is CASSLDGLAGVYEQYF. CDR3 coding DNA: TGCGCCAGCAGCTTGGATGGGCTAGCGGGAGTCTACGAGCAGTACTTC.

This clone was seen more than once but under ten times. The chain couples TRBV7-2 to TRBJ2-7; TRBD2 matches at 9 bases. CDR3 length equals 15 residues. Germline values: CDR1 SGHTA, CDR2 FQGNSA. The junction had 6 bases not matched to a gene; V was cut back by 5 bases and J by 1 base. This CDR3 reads CASSPITSGSYEQYF. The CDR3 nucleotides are TGTGCCAGCAGCCCAATAACTAGCGGGTCCTACGAGCAGTACTTC.

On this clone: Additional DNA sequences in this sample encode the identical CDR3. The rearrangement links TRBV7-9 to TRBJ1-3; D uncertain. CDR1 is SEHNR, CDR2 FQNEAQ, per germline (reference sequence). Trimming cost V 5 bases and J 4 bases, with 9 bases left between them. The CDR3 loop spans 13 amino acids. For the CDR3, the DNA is TGTGCCAGCAGCCTGGACCCCGGAAACACCATATATTTT. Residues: CASSLDPGNTIYF.

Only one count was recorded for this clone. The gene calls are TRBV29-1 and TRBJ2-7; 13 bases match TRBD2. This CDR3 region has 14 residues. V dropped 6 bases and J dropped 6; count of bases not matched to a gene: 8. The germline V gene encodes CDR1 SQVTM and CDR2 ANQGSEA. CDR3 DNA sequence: TGCAGCGTGGTTGCAAGACTAGCGGGAGGCGAGCAGTACTTC. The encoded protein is CSVVARLAGGEQYF.

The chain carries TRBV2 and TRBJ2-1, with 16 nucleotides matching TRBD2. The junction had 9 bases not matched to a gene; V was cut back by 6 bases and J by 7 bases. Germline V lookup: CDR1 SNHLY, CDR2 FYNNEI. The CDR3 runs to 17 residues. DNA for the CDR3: TGTGCCAGCAGCGACGGGACTAGCGGGAGGGCCAGGAATGAGCAGTTCTTC. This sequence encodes CASSDGTSGRARNEQFF.

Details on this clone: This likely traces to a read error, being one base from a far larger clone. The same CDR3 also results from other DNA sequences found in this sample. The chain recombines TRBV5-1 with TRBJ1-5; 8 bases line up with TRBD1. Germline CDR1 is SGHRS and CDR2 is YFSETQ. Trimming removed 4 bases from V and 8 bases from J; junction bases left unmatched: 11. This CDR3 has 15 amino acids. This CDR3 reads CASSQGQGAGEPQHF. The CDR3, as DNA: TGCGCCAGCAGCCAGGGGCAGGGGGCCGGGGAGCCCCAGCATTTT.

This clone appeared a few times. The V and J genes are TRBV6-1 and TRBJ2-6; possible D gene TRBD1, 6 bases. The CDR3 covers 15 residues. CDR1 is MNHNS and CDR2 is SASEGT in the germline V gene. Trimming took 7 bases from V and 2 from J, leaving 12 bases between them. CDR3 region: CASTNTGPGANVLTF. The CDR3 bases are TGTGCCAGCACTAATACAGGGCCTGGGGCCAACGTCCTGACTTTC.

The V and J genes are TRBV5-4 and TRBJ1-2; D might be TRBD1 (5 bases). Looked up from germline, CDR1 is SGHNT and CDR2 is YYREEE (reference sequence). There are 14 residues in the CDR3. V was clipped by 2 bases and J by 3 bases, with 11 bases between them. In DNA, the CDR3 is TGTGCCAGCAGCTTTTCCGGGACGGACTATGGCTACACCTTC. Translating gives CASSFSGTDYGYTF. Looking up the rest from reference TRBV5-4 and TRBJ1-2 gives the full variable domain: ETGVTQSPTHLIKTRGQQVTLRCSSQSGHNTVSWYQQALGQGPQFIFQYYREEENGRGNFPPRFSGLQFPNYSSELNVNALELDDSALYLCASSFSGTDYGYTFGSGTRLTVV.

The CDR3 loop is CASSMGGTFDQETQYF. In nucleotides, the CDR3 is TGTGCCAGTAGTATGGGAGGGACGTTTGACCAAGAGACCCAGTACTTC. V gene TRBV19 combines with J gene TRBJ2-5; 7 bases align to TRBD2. Germline V gene lookup returns CDR1 LNHDA and CDR2 SQIVND (reference sequence). V lost 3 bases, J lost 0 bases, and 7 bases stayed unmatched. This CDR3 is built from 16 residues.

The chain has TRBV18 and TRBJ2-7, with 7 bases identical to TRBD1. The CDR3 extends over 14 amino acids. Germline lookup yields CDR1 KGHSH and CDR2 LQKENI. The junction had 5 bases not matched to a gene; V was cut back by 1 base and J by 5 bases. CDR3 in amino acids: CASSPLTGDHEQYF. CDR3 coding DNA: TGTGCCAGCTCACCACTTACAGGGGACCACGAGCAGTACTTC.

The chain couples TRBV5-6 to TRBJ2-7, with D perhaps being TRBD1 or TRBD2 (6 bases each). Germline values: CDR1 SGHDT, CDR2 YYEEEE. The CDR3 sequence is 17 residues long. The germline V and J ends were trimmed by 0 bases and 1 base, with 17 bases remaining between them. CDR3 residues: CASSLVPGGGTSYEQYF. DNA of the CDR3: TGTGCCAGCAGCTTGGTCCCTGGTGGAGGGACATCCTACGAGCAGTACTTC. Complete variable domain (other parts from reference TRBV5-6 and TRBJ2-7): DAGVTQSPTHLIKTRGQQVTLRCSPKSGHDTVSWYQQALGQGPQFIFQYYEEEERQRGNFPDRFSGHQFPNYSSELNVNALLLGDSALYLCASSLVPGGGTSYEQYFGPGTRLTVT.

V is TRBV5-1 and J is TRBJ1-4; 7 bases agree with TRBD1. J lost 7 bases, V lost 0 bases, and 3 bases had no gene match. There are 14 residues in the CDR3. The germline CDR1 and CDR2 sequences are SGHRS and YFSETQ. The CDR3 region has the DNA TGCGCCAGCAGCTTGGCAGGGGGTAGTGAAAAACTGTTTTTT. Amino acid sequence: CASSLAGGSEKLFF.